The 5 T cell receptor beta chains presented below share a single source sample, sequenced in a study of blood T cell repertoires in COVID-19. The method was immunoSEQ multiplex PCR; TCRdb's version includes in-frame clones alone and lacks a portion of them. The sample lists 230,000 or so clones, about 91% occurring once. Sequencing input: PBMCs or T cells enriched from blood (not recorded which). These receptor sequences come from a woman in her thirties or forties with acute COVID-19.

At least ten counts were recorded for this clone. The rearrangement joins TRBV5-4 to TRBJ2-3, with D possibly TRBD1 on 6 matching bases. Germline CDR1 is SGHNT and CDR2 is YYREEE (reference sequence). V lost 3 bases and J 2 bases, leaving 13 bases between the germline ends. The CDR3 has 15 residues. The CDR3 bases are TGTGCCAGCAGCTCATACAGGGACCCCACAGATACGCAGTATTTT. Protein product: CASSSYRDPTDTQYF.

The J gene is TRBJ2-1, the V gene TRBV29-1, with D possibly being TRBD1 (6 bases). The CDR3 consists of 12 residues. Trimming took 6 bases from V and 5 from J, leaving 11 bases between them. The germline V gene has CDR1 SQVTM and CDR2 ANQGSEA. The CDR3 DNA sequence: TGCAGCGTCGGACAGCGAAACAATGAGCAGTTCTTC. Amino acid sequence: CSVGQRNNEQFF.

The chain's CDR3 is CASRPDRGESNTEAFF. The CDR3 coding sequence is TGCGCCAGCAGACCTGACAGGGGAGAATCGAACACTGAAGCTTTCTTT. The rearrangement joins TRBV5-1 to TRBJ1-1; 8 nucleotides match TRBD1. Germline V gene data show CDR1 as SGHRS and CDR2 as YFSETQ. CDR3 size: 16 residues. Trimming took 5 bases from V and 1 from J; bases not matched to a gene: 10.

This clone was seen once. The chain has TRBV5-4 and TRBJ1-4; 10 bases map to TRBD1. The CDR3 loop spans 14 amino acids. Germline V gene data show CDR1 as SGHNT and CDR2 as YYREEE (reference sequence). The V segment lost 3 bases and the J segment 8 bases; nucleotides outside the gene matches: 4. The CDR3 bases are TGTGCCAGCAGCTCGGGACAGGGGAAAGAAAAACTGTTTTTT. Translated: CASSSGQGKEKLFF.

This chain joins TRBV2 and TRBJ1-1; D possibly corresponds to TRBD1 (6 bases). V lost 1 base and J lost 0, with 12 bases in between. Germline V CDR1 and CDR2: SNHLY, FYNNEI. There are 16 residues in the CDR3. Here the CDR3 reads CASSEGRGGMNTEAFF. The CDR3 nucleotides read TGTGCCAGCAGTGAAGGAAGGGGGGGAATGAACACTGAAGCTTTCTTT.